The rows below give T cell receptor beta chains drawn from one sample of a study of blood T cells in healthy people across ages. TCRdb reprocessed the 5' RACE reads with MiXCR, giving one entry per CDR3 protein. The sample yields roughly 1.5 million distinct CDR3 sequences, 35% to 45% seen once. Material for sequencing was blood. The receptors were sampled from a woman under 30 in good health. Both conserved end residues are part of each CDR3. The order of the fields is clone size, D gene, V gene, J gene, CDR3 DNA, CDR3 protein. The D gene is left open where the match is weak. Rows give clone size only sometimes, using once, few, many, or a class for an expanded clone.

NA	NA	TRBV20-1	TRBJ2-7	TGCAGTGCTAGAGATGGGGTTTCCTACGAGCAGTACTTC	CSARDGVSYEQYF
NA	TRBD2	TRBV27	TRBJ2-1	TGTGCCAGCAGTTCATGGGAGCGGGAGAATTCCTACAATCAGCAGTTCTTC	CASSSWERENSYNQQFF
few	TRBD2	TRBV20-1	TRBJ2-7	TGCAGTGCTAGAGACAAGCCTTGGACTAGAAGCTCCTACGAGCAGTACTTC	CSARDKPWTRSSYEQYF
many	TRBD2	TRBV5-1	TRBJ2-3	TGCGCCAGCAGCATATCGACTAGCGGGACGGTAGATACGCAGTATTTT	CASSISTSGTVDTQYF
NA	NA	TRBV12-3/TRBV12-4	TRBJ1-5	TGTGCCAGCAGTACTACAGGGCTAGGTCAGCCCCAGCATTTT	CASSTTGLGQPQHF
NA	NA	TRBV9	TRBJ2-3	TGTGCCAGCAGCACAACAACTAGCAGAGATACGCAGTATTTT	CASSTTTSRDTQYF
NA	NA	TRBV6-5	TRBJ2-7	TGTGCCAGCAGTTACTTCGGGCGGGGTCCTAGCAGAGAGGCCCAGTACTTC	CASSYFGRGPSREAQYF
NA	NA	TRBV3-1	TRBJ2-5	TGTGCCAGCAGCCAATGTGTGGGGGAGACCCAGTACTTC	CASSQCVGETQYF
NA	NA	TRBV3-1	TRBJ2-7	TGTGCCAGCAGCCCCTTAAGGGCTAGACACGAGCAGTACTTC	CASSPLRARHEQYF
NA	TRBD2	TRBV20-1	TRBJ2-1	TGCAGTGCTAGAGACATTAGCGGGAGGATCTCCTACAATGAGCAGTTCTTC	CSARDISGRISYNEQFF
once	NA	TRBV20-1	TRBJ1-2	TGCAGTGCTAATAGGGGGAACGAGAACTATGGCTACACCTTC	CSANRGNENYGYTF
few	NA	TRBV12-3/TRBV12-4	TRBJ2-3	TGTGCCAGCAGTTTACTCCGACTAACGACCACAGATACGCAGTATTTT	CASSLLRLTTTDTQYF
once	TRBD1	TRBV29-1	TRBJ1-2	TGCAGCGTTGGGGGTCGGGACAGCTATGGCTACACCTTC	CSVGGRDSYGYTF
NA	TRBD1	TRBV11-2	TRBJ1-4	TGTGCCAGCAGCTTAGGTGACAGGGAGAAGGAAAAACTGTTTTTT	CASSLGDREKEKLFF
NA	TRBD2	TRBV20-1	TRBJ2-1	TGCAGTGCTACTAACGGACTAGCGGGATTCCAGTTCTTC	CSATNGLAGFQFF